This T cell receptor beta chain was found in a study of blood T cells in healthy people across ages. Study-wide results and limits: Getting older went along with TCR beta diversity per million T cells dropping roughly linearly.

Worth noting for this clonotype: The antigen is not known.

Together with a sample-barcoded 5' primer, a J-beta primer mix was included in a second PCR lasting about 7 to 11 cycles. Tags on each cDNA molecule came from a template-switch adaptor with 12 random nucleotides. A minimum of 2.5 million CDR3-containing paired-end reads was obtained for each sample. TCRdb re-called the 5' RACE reads through MiXCR, storing one row per CDR3 protein. This sample has 1.5 million or so distinct CDR3 sequences, with 35% to 45% found just once. CDR3 length equals 13 residues. Trimming shortened V by 5 bases and J by 5 bases, and 14 bases separated the two germline ends. Germline loops: CDR1 GTSNPN, CDR2 SVGIG (reference sequence).

The TCR comes from a woman between 18 and 29 years old in good health. The chain recombines TRBV30 with TRBJ2-3; D is unresolved. Sequencing was carried out using blood. CDR3 sequence: CAWLRLGIDTQYF. DNA for the CDR3: TGTGCCTGGCTTAGGCTGGGGATAGATACGCAGTATTTT. The full variable domain, its missing parts supplied by reference TRBV30 and TRBJ2-3, is SQTIHQWPATLVQPVGSPLSLECTVEGTSNPNLYWYRQAAGRGLQLLFYSVGIGQISSEVPQNLSASRPQDRQFILSSKKLLLSDSGFYLCAWLRLGIDTQYFGPGTRLTVL.